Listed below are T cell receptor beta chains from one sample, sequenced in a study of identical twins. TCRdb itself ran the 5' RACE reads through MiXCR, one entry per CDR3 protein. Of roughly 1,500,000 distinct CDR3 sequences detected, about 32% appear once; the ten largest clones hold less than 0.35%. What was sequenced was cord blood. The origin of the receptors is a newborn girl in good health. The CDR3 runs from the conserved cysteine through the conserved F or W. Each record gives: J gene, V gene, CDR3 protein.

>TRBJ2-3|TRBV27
CASGRKASTDTQYF
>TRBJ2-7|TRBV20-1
CSAPNPLAGVYEQYF
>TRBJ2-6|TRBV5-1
CASRGDSTGANVPTF
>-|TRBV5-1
CASSYQGGDEQYF
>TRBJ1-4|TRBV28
CASRLQGIGNEKLFF
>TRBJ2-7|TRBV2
CASSVSYGSVWYEQYF
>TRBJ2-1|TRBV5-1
CASSLVGGDYYNEQFF
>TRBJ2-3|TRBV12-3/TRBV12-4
CASSVGLAGTTDTQYF
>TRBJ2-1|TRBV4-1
CASSQEERGLAGVRSYNEQFF
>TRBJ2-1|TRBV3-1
CASSQSAGGNYNEQFF
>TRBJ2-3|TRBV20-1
CSAAGTSGNTQYF
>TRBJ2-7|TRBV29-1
CSMTSSLGSPYEQYF
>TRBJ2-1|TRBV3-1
CASSQGGGRNEQFF
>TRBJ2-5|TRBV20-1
CSASDGRASWETQYF
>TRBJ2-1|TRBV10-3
CAISEAGLAGDEQFF
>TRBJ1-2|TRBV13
CASSFAYQDRNYGYTF
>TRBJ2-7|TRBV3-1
CASSRPGEGPYEQYF
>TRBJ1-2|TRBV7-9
CASTLGQGNYGYTF
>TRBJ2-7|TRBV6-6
CASSYSRGQTSYERYF
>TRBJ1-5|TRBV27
CASSSLHRGWSNQPQHF
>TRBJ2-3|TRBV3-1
CASSQGRVAGARDTQYF
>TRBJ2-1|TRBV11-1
CASSEGAGGPNNEQFF
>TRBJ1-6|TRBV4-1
CASSQRGWTGDSPLHF
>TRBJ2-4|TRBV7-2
CASSLAALPQYF
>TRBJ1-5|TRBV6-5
CASSVTTGGSQPQHF
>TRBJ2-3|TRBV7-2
CASSLSRESTDTQYF
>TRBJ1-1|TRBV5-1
CASSLGHYLNTEAFF
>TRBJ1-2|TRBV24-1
CATSDLRRQGACYGYTF
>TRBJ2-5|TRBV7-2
CASILRGGAKETQYF
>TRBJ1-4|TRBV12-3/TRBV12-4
CASRTGEVTFEKLFF